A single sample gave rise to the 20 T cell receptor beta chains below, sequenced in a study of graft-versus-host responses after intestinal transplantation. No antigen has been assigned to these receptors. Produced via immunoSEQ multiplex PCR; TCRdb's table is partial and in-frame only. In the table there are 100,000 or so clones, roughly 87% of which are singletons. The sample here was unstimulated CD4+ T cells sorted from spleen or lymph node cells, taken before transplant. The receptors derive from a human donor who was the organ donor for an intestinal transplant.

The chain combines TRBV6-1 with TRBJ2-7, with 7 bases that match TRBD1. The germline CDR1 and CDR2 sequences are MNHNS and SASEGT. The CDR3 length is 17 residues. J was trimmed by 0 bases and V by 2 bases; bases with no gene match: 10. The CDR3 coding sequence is TGTGCCAGCAGTGAACCCTCCCGGACAGGTGCCTCCTACGAGCAGTACTTC. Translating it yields CASSEPSRTGASYEQYF.

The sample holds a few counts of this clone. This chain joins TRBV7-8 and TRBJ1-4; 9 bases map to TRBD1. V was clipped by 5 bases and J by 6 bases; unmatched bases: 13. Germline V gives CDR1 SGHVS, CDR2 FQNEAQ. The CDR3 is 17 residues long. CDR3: CASSIGQGTQVYEKLFF. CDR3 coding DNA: TGTGCCAGCAGCATCGGACAGGGGACTCAGGTGTATGAAAAACTGTTTTTT.

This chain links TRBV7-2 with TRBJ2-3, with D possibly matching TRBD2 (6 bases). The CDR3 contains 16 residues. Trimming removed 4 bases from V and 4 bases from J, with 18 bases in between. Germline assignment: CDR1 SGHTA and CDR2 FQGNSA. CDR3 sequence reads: CASSSRAGWPPDTQYF. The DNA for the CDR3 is TGTGCCAGCAGCTCACGGGCGGGGTGGCCCCCAGATACGCAGTATTTT. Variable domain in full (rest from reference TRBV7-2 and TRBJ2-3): GAGVSQSPSNKVTEKGKDVELRCDPISGHTALYWYRQSLGQGLEFLIYFQGNSAPDKSGLPSDRFSAERTGGSVSTLTIQRTQQEDSAVYLCASSSRAGWPPDTQYFGPGTRLTVL.

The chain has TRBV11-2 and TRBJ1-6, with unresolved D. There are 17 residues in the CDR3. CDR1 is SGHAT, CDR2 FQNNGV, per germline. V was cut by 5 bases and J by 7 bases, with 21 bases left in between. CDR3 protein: CASSPHRAPLGNSPLHF. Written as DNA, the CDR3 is TGTGCCAGCAGCCCGCACCGGGCCCCTCTGGGCAATTCACCCCTCCACTTT.

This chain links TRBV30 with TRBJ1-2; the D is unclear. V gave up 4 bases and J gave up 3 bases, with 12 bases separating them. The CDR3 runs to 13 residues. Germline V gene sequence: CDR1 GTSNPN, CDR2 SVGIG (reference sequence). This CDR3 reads CAWKGPMDYGYTF. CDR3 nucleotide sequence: TGTGCCTGGAAGGGCCCTATGGACTATGGCTACACCTTC.

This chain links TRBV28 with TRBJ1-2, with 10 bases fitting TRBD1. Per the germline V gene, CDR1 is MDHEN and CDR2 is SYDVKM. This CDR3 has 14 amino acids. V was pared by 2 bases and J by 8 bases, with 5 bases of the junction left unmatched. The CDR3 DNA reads TGTGCCAGCAGTTTAGGGGGACAGGGGTTAGGCTACACCTTC. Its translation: CASSLGGQGLGYTF.

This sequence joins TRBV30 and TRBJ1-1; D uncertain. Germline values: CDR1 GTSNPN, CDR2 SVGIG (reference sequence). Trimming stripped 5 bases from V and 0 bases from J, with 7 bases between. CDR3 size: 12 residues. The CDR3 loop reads CAWGILNTEAFF. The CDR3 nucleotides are TGTGCCTGGGGGATATTGAACACTGAAGCTTTCTTT.

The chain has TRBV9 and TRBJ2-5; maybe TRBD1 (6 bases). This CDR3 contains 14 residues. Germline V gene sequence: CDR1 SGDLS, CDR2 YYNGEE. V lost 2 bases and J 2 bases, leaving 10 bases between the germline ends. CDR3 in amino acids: CASSVEQGQETQYF. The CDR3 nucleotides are TGTGCCAGCAGCGTGGAACAGGGACAAGAGACCCAGTACTTC.

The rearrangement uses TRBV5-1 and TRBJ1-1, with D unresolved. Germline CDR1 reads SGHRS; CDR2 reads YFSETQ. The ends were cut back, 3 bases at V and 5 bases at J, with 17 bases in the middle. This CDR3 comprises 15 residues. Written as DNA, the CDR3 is TGCGCCAGCAGCTCTTCCCTCCCAGGAAATACTGAAGCTTTCTTT. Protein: CASSSSLPGNTEAFF. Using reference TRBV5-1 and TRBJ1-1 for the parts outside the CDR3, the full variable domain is KAGVTQTPRYLIKTRGQQVTLSCSPISGHRSVSWYQQTPGQGLQFLFEYFSETQRNKGNFPGRFSGRQFSNSRSEMNVSTLELGDSALYLCASSSSLPGNTEAFFGQGTRLTVV.

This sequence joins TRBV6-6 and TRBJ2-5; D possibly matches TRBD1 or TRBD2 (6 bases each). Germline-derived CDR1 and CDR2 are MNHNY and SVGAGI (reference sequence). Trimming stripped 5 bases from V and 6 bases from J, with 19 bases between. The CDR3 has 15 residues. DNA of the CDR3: TGTGCCAGCAGTCGCTGGGGGGCCCAAAGTAAGACCCAGTACTTC. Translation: CASSRWGAQSKTQYF.

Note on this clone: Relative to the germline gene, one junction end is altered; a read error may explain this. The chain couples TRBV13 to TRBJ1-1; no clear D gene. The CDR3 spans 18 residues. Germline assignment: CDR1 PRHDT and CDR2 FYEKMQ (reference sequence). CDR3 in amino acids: CASSPEGSLHAINTEASF. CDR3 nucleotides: TGTGCCAGCAGCCCTGAGGGCAGTCTACATGCGATTAACACTGAAGCTTCCTTT.

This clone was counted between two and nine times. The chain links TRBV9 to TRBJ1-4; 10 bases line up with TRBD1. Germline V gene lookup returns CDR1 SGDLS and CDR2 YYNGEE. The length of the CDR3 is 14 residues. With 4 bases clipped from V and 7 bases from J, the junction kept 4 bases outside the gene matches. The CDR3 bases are TGTGCCAGCAGCTTGACAGGGGGCGTTGAAAAACTGTTTTTT. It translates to CASSLTGGVEKLFF.

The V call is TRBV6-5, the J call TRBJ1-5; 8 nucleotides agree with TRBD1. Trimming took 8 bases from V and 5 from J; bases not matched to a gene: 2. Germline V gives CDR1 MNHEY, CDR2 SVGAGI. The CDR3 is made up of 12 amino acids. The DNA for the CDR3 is TGTGCCAGCGGGACAGGTGATCAGCCCCAGCATTTT. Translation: CASGTGDQPQHF.

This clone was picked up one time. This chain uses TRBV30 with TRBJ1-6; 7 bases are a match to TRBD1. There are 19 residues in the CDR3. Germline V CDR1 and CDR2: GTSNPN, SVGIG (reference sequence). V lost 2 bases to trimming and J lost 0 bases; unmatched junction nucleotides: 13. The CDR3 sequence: CAWSKHHGTVDSYNSPLHF. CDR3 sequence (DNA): TGTGCCTGGAGTAAACATCACGGGACAGTTGACTCCTATAATTCACCCCTCCACTTT. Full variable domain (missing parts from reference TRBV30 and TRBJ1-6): SQTIHQWPATLVQPVGSPLSLECTVEGTSNPNLYWYRQAAGRGLQLLFYSVGIGQISSEVPQNLSASRPQDRQFILSSKKLLLSDSGFYLCAWSKHHGTVDSYNSPLHFGNGTRLTVT.

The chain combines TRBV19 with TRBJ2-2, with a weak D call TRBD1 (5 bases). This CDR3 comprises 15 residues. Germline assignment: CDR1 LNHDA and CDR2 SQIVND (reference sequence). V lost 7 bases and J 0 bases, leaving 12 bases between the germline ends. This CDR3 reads CASTPQATNTGELFF. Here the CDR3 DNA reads TGTGCCAGTACCCCACAGGCTACGAACACCGGGGAGCTGTTTTTT.

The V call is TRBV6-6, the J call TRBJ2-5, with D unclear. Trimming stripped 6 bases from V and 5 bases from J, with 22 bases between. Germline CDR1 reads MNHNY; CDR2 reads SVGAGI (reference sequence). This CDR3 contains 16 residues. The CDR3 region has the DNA TGTGCCAGCAGCCACTTGGGAATTGGGAATGCGGAGACCCAGTACTTC. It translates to CASSHLGIGNAETQYF.

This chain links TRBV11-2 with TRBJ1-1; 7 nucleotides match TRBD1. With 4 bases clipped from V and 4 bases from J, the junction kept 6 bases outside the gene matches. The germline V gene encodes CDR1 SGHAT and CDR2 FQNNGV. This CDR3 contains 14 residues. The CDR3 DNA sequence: TGTGCCAGCAGCTACCTGGACAGGCGCACTGAAGCTTTCTTT. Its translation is CASSYLDRRTEAFF.

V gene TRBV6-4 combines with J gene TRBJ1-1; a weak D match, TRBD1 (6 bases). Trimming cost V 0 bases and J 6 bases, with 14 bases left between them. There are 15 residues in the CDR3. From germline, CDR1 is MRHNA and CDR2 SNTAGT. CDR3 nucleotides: TGTGCCAGCAGTGACTCGAAGAGGGGGGGGGCTGAAGCTTTCTTT. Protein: CASSDSKRGGAEAFF.

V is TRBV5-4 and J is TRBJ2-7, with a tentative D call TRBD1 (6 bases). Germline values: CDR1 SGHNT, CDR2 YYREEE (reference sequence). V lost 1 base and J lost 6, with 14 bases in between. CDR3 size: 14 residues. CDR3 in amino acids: CASSLPGTPPEQYF. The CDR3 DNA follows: TGTGCCAGCAGCTTGCCAGGGACACCACCCGAGCAGTACTTC.

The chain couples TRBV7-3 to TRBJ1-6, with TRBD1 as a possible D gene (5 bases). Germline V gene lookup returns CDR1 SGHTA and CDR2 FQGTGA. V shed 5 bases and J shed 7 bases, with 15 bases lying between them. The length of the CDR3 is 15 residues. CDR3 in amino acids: CASSVTTGGNSPLHF. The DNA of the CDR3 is TGTGCCAGCAGCGTCACTACAGGTGGGAATTCACCCCTCCACTTT.